This T cell receptor beta chain derives from a study of neurological immune-mediated disorders. General study findings and limits: Multiple sclerosis was found to have the least TCR clonal expansion, below healthy controls, and HTLV-1-associated myelopathy the most.

Blood bank volunteers in Maryland, USA, served as healthy controls. Unsorted libraries were derived from 2 million PBMCs stored at -80 C. A remark on this clonotype: Its matching antigen is unknown.

The length of the CDR3 is 15 residues. The J segment lost 7 bases and the V segment lost 5 bases, leaving 13 bases of the junction unmatched. Germline V CDR1 and CDR2: MDHEN, SYDVKM. 5'RACE with 10-nucleotide random UMIs produced the cDNA. TCRdb re-derived calls from the 5' RACE reads in MiXCR, one entry per CDR3 protein. The table records about 30,000 distinct CDR3 sequences, around 14% of them present only once. Sequencing used PBMCs. The rearrangement links TRBV28 to TRBJ1-1; 7 bases are a match to TRBD1. This receptor was identified in a man between 70 and 80 years old in good health. The CDR3 loop is CASSAGGEGVSEAFF. CDR3 nucleotides: TGTGCCAGCAGTGCAGGGGGGGAGGGCGTTAGTGAAGCTTTCTTT.